These 25 T cell receptor beta chains came from one sample sequenced in a study of blood T cell repertoires in COVID-19. Sequenced by immunoSEQ multiplex PCR; TCRdb stores in-frame clones only, minus some. The data show 150,000 to 250,000 clones, with around 81% seen just once and 6% to 8% held by the top ten. Sequenced input: PBMCs or T cells enriched from blood (not recorded which). These receptor sequences come from a middle-aged man who had recovered from COVID-19.

This clone was observed a handful of times. The chain joins TRBV3-1 (or the pseudogene TRBV3-2) to TRBJ2-7; 9 positions match TRBD1. Losses at the gene ends were 6 bases for V and 6 bases for J; bases not matched to a gene: 9. The germline V gene encodes CDR1 LGHDT and CDR2 YNNKEL (reference sequence). The CDR3 extends over 14 amino acids. This chain's CDR3 is CASSPDRGLGEQYF. The CDR3, as DNA: TGTGCCAGCAGTCCGGACAGGGGACTCGGCGAGCAGTACTTC.

This clone occurred once. The V gene is TRBV27, the J gene TRBJ1-3; D remains unclear. Germline V gene data show CDR1 as MNHEY and CDR2 as SMNVEV (reference sequence). The V end lost 3 bases, the J end lost 0 bases, and 9 bases lay between the germline ends. The CDR3 runs to 15 residues. CDR3 coding DNA: TGTGCCAGCAGTTTGTCCGGGTTCTCTGGAAACACCATATATTTT. Protein product: CASSLSGFSGNTIYF.

This sequence joins TRBV12-3 or TRBV12-4 and TRBJ1-5; maybe TRBD1 (5 bases). The CDR3 spans 13 residues. V was pared by 8 bases and J by 7 bases, with 15 bases between. CDR3 region: CASGSGGGQPQHF. The CDR3 nucleotides are TGTGCCAGCGGATCCGGGGGGGGGCAGCCCCAGCATTTT.

The chain uses TRBV7-2 and TRBJ1-1; 7 bases fit TRBD1. Germline V gene sequence: CDR1 SGHTA, CDR2 FQGNSA. CDR3 size: 11 residues. With 5 bases clipped from V and 10 bases from J, the junction kept 4 bases outside the gene matches. The CDR3 loop is CASSTGATAFF. The DNA of the CDR3 is TGTGCCAGCAGCACAGGGGCAACAGCTTTCTTT.

The chain carries TRBV19 and TRBJ2-1; 7 bases match TRBD2. The ends lost 0 bases at V and 0 bases at J; junction bases unmatched: 5. Germline assignment: CDR1 LNHDA and CDR2 SQIVND (reference sequence). The CDR3 has 17 amino acids. This CDR3 reads CASSIEGLINSYNEQFF. The CDR3 DNA is TGTGCCAGTAGTATAGAGGGACTAATCAACTCCTACAATGAGCAGTTCTTC.

The J gene is TRBJ2-2, the V gene TRBV5-8; a weak D match, TRBD1 (5 bases). V lost 0 bases, J lost 4 bases, and 13 bases lay in between. CDR1 SGHTS and CDR2 YDEGEE come from the germline V gene. The CDR3 is made up of 16 amino acids. The CDR3 spells CASSLGFGHPTGELFF. The CDR3 coding sequence is TGTGCCAGCAGCTTGGGTTTCGGACACCCCACCGGGGAGCTGTTTTTT.

V gene TRBV3-1 (or the pseudogene TRBV3-2) combines with J gene TRBJ2-5, with 8 nucleotides matching TRBD2. The CDR3 is 15 amino acids. The V gene end was trimmed by 8 bases and the J gene end by 4 bases; junction bases not matched to a gene: 12. CDR1 and CDR2 from the germline V gene are LGHDT and YNNKEL (reference sequence). For the CDR3, the DNA is TGTGCCAGCCGGGGGCGGGGGGCGTTTGGAGAGACCCAGTACTTC. This encodes CASRGRGAFGETQYF.

This sequence joins TRBV5-1 and TRBJ1-4, with 7 bases matching TRBD1. The CDR3 runs to 16 residues. Germline CDR1 SGHRS, CDR2 YFSETQ. Trimming cost V 3 bases and J 7 bases; bases outside gene matches: 12. The CDR3 sequence is CASSSEPRQGGEKLFF. The CDR3 nucleotides read TGCGCCAGCAGCTCGGAACCTAGACAGGGAGGTGAAAAACTGTTTTTT.

The chain links TRBV30 to TRBJ2-2; D ambiguous. V was pared by 5 bases and J by 7 bases, with 5 bases between. The CDR3 consists of 10 residues. Germline values: CDR1 GTSNPN, CDR2 SVGIG (reference sequence). Written as DNA, the CDR3 is TGTGCCTGGGGATACGGGGAGCTGTTTTTT. It encodes CAWGYGELFF.

The J gene is TRBJ1-2, the V gene TRBV27; 9 bases match TRBD1. Germline trimming cut 5 bases from V and 7 bases from J; bases unmatched to any gene: 8. The CDR3 runs to 14 residues. The V gene's germline CDR1 is MNHEY and CDR2 SMNVEV (reference sequence). The CDR3 DNA follows: TGTGCCAGCAGTCCGGGGGACAGGGAGGGTGGCTACACCTTC. Amino acid sequence: CASSPGDREGGYTF.

This clone has just one count. This sequence joins TRBV11-3 and TRBJ2-3; 8 bases fit TRBD1. Germline V gives CDR1 SGHNT, CDR2 YENEEA. Trimming removed 6 bases from V and 2 bases from J; junction bases left unmatched: 7. The CDR3 extends over 15 amino acids. The CDR3 DNA reads TGTGCCAGCAGACAGGGGGGCTCTTCCACAGATACGCAGTATTTT. Translated, it gives CASRQGGSSTDTQYF.

This rearrangement joins TRBV5-1 to TRBJ2-7; a possible D gene is TRBD1 (5 bases). V lost 0 bases and J 1 base, leaving 14 bases between the germline ends. The germline gives CDR1 SGHRS, CDR2 YFSETQ. The CDR3 is 16 residues long. In DNA, the CDR3 is TGCGCCAGCAGCTTGGGTCCGTCAGGGCTTTCCTACGAGCAGTACTTC. The encoded protein is CASSLGPSGLSYEQYF.

About this clone itself: A junction boundary mismatches the germline segment, possibly from a read error. The rearrangement uses TRBV10-2 and TRBJ1-2; 7 bases line up with TRBD1. CDR1 WSHSY and CDR2 SAAADI come from the germline V gene. The CDR3 totals 13 residues. CDR3 sequence: CASGDRERGGYTF. CDR3 nucleotides: TGCGCCAGCGGTGACAGGGAGAGGGGGGGCTACACCTTC.

The chain carries TRBV5-1 and TRBJ2-1; tentative D call: TRBD1 (6 bases). V shed 4 bases and J shed 0 bases, with 11 bases lying between them. From germline, CDR1 is SGHRS and CDR2 YFSETQ. This CDR3 has 15 amino acids. The CDR3 DNA is TGCGCCAGCAGCAAATTACAGGGCTCCTACAATGAGCAGTTCTTC. It specifies CASSKLQGSYNEQFF. The full variable domain, with the rest looked up from reference TRBV5-1 and TRBJ2-1, is KAGVTQTPRYLIKTRGQQVTLSCSPISGHRSVSWYQQTPGQGLQFLFEYFSETQRNKGNFPGRFSGRQFSNSRSEMNVSTLELGDSALYLCASSKLQGSYNEQFFGPGTRLTVL.

The chain joins TRBV28 to TRBJ1-2; 7 positions match TRBD1. V shed 6 bases, J shed 1 base, and the junction held 8 bases outside the gene matches. Looked up from germline, CDR1 is MDHEN and CDR2 is SYDVKM. The CDR3 loop spans 15 amino acids. The CDR3 nucleotides are TGTGCCAGCAGACCACGAGGGGGCGATAACTATGGCTACACCTTC. This gives the protein CASRPRGGDNYGYTF.

This chain uses TRBV9 with TRBJ2-7; 8 bases line up with TRBD1. The CDR3 has 16 amino acids. Germline CDR1 is SGDLS and CDR2 is YYNGEE. The trim removed 4 bases at V and 7 bases at J, leaving 16 bases unmatched. CDR3 sequence (DNA): TGTGCCAGCAGCCTCAACTCCGGGACAGGCGGCAGGGAGCAGTACTTC. It specifies CASSLNSGTGGREQYF.

The V gene is TRBV19, the J gene TRBJ1-1, with 7 bases that match TRBD1. The germline gives CDR1 LNHDA, CDR2 SQIVND (reference sequence). This CDR3 is 15 amino acids long. After removal of 3 bases from V and 6 bases from J, the junction contained 10 bases not matched to a gene. Written as DNA, the CDR3 is TGTGCCAGTAGTATCGGGGGACAGCAAGCCCCTGAAGCTTTCTTT. It is translated as CASSIGGQQAPEAFF.

This chain uses TRBV4-3 with TRBJ2-4; 8 bases fit TRBD1. The CDR3 covers 14 residues. Germline V gene lookup returns CDR1 LGHNA and CDR2 YSLEER. V gave up 0 bases and J gave up 8 bases; unmatched junction bases: 3. The CDR3 nucleotides read TGCGCCAGCAGCCAAGATCTACAGGGGGACATTCAGTACTTC. Its translation is CASSQDLQGDIQYF.

The J gene is TRBJ2-7, the V gene TRBV15; D not resolved. CDR1 and CDR2 from the germline V gene are LNHNV and YYDKDF (reference sequence). V lost 0 bases and J 4 bases, leaving 7 bases between the germline ends. This CDR3 has 13 amino acids. For the CDR3, the DNA is TGTGCCACCAGCAGAGATTCGGAGTACGAGCAGTACTTC. It encodes CATSRDSEYEQYF.

The gene calls are TRBV9 and TRBJ1-6, with TRBD1 matching over 7 bases. This CDR3 has 15 amino acids. J was trimmed by 7 bases and V by 0 bases; bases with no gene match: 4. The germline V gene has CDR1 SGDLS and CDR2 YYNGEE. The CDR3 DNA reads as TGTGCCAGCAGCGTAGAGGGACAGCCAAATTCACCCCTCCACTTT. Its protein product is CASSVEGQPNSPLHF.

About this clone itself: In the same sample, other DNA sequences code for this CDR3. The chain recombines TRBV12-3 or TRBV12-4 with TRBJ2-1; D not resolved. This CDR3 region has 11 residues. V was cut by 4 bases and J by 4 bases, with 2 bases left in between. The CDR3 coding sequence is TGTGCCAGCAGTTCTTACAATGAGCAGTTCTTC. This gives the protein CASSSYNEQFF.

The chain joins TRBV28 to TRBJ1-2, with D possibly matching TRBD1 (5 bases). This CDR3 is 12 amino acids long. V lost 11 bases to trimming and J lost 6 bases, with 16 bases between them. Germline V gene sequence: CDR1 MDHEN, CDR2 SYDVKM. This chain's CDR3 is CAVGRKGDGYTF. In nucleotides, the CDR3 is TGTGCCGTTGGTAGGAAAGGGGATGGCTACACCTTC.

This clone was recorded a few times. The genes are TRBV10-3 and TRBJ2-3; D gene uncertain. V dropped 6 bases and J dropped 6 bases, with 10 bases sitting between them. The CDR3 length is 12 residues. CDR1 ENHRY and CDR2 SYGVKD come from the germline V gene. For the CDR3, the DNA is TGTGCCATCAGCATAACAGTGGATACGCAGTATTTT. It translates to CAISITVDTQYF.

The chain combines TRBV7-8 with TRBJ1-5, with no clear D. Germline CDR1 SGHVS, CDR2 FQNEAQ. CDR3 length: 15 amino acids. V lost 5 bases to trimming and J lost 5 bases, with 16 bases between them. The CDR3 bases are TGTGCCAGCAGCCTACTTTGGTTTAGAGATCAGCCCCAGCATTTT. This encodes CASSLLWFRDQPQHF.

CDR3 in amino acids: CASGGPAGITDTQYF. CDR3 nucleotides: TGTGCCAGCGGCGGTCCAGCGGGGATAACAGATACGCAGTATTTT. V usage is TRBV2 and J usage is TRBJ2-3; 7 bases agree with TRBD2. CDR1 is SNHLY and CDR2 is FYNNEI in the germline V gene. There are 15 residues in the CDR3. Germline trimming cut 8 bases from V and 3 bases from J; bases unmatched to any gene: 11.